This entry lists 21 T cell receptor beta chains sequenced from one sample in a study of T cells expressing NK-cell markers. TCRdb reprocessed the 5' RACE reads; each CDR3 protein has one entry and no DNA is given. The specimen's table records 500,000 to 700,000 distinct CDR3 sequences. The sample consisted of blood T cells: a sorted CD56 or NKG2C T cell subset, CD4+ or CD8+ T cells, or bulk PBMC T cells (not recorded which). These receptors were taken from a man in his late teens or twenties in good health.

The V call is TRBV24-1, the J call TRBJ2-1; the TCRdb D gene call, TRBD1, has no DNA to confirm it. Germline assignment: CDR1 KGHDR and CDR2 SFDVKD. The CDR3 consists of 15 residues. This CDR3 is CATSDPMTGGNEQFF.

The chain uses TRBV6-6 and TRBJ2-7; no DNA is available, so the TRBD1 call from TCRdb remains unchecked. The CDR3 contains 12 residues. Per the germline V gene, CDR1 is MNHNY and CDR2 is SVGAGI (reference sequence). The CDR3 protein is CASKAGDYEQYF.

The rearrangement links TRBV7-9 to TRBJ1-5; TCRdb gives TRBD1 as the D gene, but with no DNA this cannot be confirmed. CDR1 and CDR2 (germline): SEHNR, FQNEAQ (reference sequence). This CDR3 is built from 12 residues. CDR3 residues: CATTTGNQPQHF.

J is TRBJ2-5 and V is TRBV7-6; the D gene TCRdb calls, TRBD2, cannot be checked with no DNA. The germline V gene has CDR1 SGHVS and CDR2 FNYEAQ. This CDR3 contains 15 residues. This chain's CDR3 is CASSPPGGPQETQYF.

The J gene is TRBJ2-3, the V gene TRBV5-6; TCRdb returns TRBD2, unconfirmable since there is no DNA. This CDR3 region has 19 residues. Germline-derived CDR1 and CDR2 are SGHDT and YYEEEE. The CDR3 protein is CASSLRVGLARDGADTQYF.

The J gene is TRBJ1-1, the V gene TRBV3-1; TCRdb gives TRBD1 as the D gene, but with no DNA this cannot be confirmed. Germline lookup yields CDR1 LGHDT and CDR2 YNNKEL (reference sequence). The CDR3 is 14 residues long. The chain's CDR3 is CASSQANGRTEAFF.

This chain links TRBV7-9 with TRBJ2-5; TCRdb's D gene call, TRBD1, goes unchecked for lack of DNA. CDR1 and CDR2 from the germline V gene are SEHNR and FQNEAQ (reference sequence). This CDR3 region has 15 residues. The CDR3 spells CASSLGIPVGKTQYF.

The CDR3 sequence: CASSGGWVMETQYF. The chain joins TRBV25-1 to TRBJ2-5. The CDR3 spans 14 residues. The germline V gene encodes CDR1 MGHDK and CDR2 SYGVNS.

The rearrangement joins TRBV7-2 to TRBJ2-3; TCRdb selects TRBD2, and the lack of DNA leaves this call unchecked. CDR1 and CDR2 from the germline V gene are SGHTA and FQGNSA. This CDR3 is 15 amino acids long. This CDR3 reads CASSYVVEGGDTQYF.

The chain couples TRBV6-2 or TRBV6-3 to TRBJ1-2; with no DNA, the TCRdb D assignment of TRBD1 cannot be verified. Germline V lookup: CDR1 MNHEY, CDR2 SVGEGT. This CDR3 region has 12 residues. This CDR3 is CASSKDRPGYTF.

CDR3 amino acids: CASSFTQRYEQYF. The chain joins TRBV12-3 or TRBV12-4 to TRBJ2-7. This CDR3 has 13 amino acids.

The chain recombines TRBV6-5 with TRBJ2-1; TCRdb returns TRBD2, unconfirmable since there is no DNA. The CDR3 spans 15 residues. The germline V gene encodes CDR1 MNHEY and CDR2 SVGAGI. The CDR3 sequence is CASSYGSGRYNEQFF.

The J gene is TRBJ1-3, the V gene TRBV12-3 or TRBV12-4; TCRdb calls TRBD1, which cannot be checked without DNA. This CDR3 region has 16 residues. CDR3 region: CASSSHGGISGNTIYF.

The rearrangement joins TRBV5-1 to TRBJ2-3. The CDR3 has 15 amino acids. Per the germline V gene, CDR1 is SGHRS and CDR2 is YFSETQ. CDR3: CASSLGNFPTDTQYF.

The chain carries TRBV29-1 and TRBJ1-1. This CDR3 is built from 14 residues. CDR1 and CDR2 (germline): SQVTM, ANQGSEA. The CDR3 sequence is CSVEVWGTVTEAFF.

CDR3 protein: CASSLVPLQKGEQFF. The gene calls are TRBV7-9 and TRBJ2-1; lacking DNA, the TRBD2 call made by TCRdb goes unchecked. The CDR3 extends over 15 amino acids. Germline CDR1 reads SEHNR; CDR2 reads FQNEAQ (reference sequence).

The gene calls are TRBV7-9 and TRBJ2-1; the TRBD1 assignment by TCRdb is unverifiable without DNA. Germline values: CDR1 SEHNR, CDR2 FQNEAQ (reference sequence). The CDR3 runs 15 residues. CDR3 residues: CASSLRLAGRNEQFF.

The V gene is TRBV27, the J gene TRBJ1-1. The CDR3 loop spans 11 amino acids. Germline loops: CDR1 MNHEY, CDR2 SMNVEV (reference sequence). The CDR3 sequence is CASRAATEAFF.

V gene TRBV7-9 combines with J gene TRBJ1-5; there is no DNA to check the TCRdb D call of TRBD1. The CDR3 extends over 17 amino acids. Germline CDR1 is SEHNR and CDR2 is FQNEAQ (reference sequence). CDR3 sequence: CASSSSGTGRQNQPQHF.

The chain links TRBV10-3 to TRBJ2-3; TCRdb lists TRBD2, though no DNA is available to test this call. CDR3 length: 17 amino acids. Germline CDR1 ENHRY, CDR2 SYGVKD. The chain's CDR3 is CAISPRWLAEITDTQYF.

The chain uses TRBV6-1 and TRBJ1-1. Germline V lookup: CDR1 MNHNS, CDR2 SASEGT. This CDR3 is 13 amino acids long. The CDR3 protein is CASKPRGSAEAFF.